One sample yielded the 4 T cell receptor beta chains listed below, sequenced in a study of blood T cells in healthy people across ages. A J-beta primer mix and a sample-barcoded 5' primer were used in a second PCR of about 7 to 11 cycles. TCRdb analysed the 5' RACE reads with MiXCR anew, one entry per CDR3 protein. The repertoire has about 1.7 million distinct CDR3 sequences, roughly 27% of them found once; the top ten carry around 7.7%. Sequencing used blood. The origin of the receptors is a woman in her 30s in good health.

CDR3: CASSTPTTGANVLTF. CDR3 coding DNA: TGTGCCAGTTCGACTCCGACGACCGGGGCCAACGTCCTGACTTTC. The rearrangement links TRBV12-3 or TRBV12-4 to TRBJ2-6; no reliable D call. The CDR3 contains 15 residues. V was clipped by 9 bases and J by 4 bases, with 16 bases between them.

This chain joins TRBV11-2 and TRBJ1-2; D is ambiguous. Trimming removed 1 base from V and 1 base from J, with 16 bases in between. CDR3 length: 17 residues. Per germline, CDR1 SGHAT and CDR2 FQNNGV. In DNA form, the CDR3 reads TGTGCCAGCAGCTTAGCCGGGCTCAAGACCATTAACTATGGCTACACCTTC. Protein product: CASSLAGLKTINYGYTF.

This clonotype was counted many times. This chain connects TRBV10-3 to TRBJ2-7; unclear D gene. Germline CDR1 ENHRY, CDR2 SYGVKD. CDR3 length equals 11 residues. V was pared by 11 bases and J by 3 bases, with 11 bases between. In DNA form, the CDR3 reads TGTGCCTCCCAGTCGGACTACGAGCAGTACTTC. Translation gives CASQSDYEQYF.

The CDR3 nucleotides are TGTGCCAGCAGCCCGTCATCGACTCCTGAGCAGTTCTTC. It yields the protein CASSPSSTPEQFF. V and J are TRBV9 and TRBJ2-1; D is unclear. The CDR3 has 13 amino acids. V lost 4 bases and J lost 9, with 14 bases in between. From germline, CDR1 is SGDLS and CDR2 YYNGEE.